This is a list of T cell receptor beta chains from one sample in a study of T cells in Graves' hyperthyroidism and ophthalmopathy. A single record per CDR3 protein comes from TCRdb applying MiXCR to the multiplex PCR reads. The table records 600,000 to 750,000 distinct CDR3 sequences, approximately 15% of them present only once. The sequenced sample consisted of blood. The source of these receptors is a man aged 45 to 65 with Graves' hyperthyroidism. The conserved cysteine and the conserved F or W are not part of the CDR3 here.

v_gene: TRBV30; CDR3aa: AWTIGLAGGETQY
v_gene: TRBV19; CDR3aa: ASSLPTTSGARDEQF
v_gene: TRBV12-3/TRBV12-4; CDR3aa: ASSFGLAGGYFSYNEQF
v_gene: TRBV28; CDR3aa: ASSPPHPNGPSYEQY
v_gene: TRBV7-8; CDR3aa: ASSPTLGTAYEQY
v_gene: TRBV20-1; CDR3aa: SANNMVAYNEQF
v_gene: TRBV28; CDR3aa: ASSTGWEFNQPQH
v_gene: TRBV12-3/TRBV12-4; CDR3aa: ASSSFLGMNTEAF
v_gene: TRBV19; CDR3aa: ASRRVGQQPQH
v_gene: TRBV20-1; CDR3aa: SARSTGAHSNQPQH
v_gene: TRBV4-3; CDR3aa: ASSQGNEQF
v_gene: TRBV5-1; CDR3aa: ASSVATSGSLF
v_gene: TRBV5-5; CDR3aa: ASSLVGGVGDTQY
v_gene: TRBV6-1; CDR3aa: ASSDQMLVYGYTFGGYT
v_gene: TRBV6-1; CDR3aa: ASSDVFERDYEQY
v_gene: TRBV10-2; CDR3aa: ASTDGPTEAF
v_gene: TRBV6-2/TRBV6-3; CDR3aa: ASSYLGTGELF
v_gene: TRBV28; CDR3aa: ASSSGGTDSYEQY
v_gene: TRBV7-2; CDR3aa: ASSRPSGMSSYNEQF
v_gene: TRBV12-3/TRBV12-4; CDR3aa: ASSPGTGAIIAF
v_gene: TRBV5-1; CDR3aa: ASSLVPAGGSTDTQY
v_gene: TRBV20-1; CDR3aa: SARDNPAGNQETQY
v_gene: TRBV27; CDR3aa: ASSPDRPYGYT
v_gene: TRBV20-1; CDR3aa: SAHGGGRGRTNTGELF
v_gene: TRBV28; CDR3aa: ASSSEVRPYEQY
v_gene: TRBV2; CDR3aa: ASSRDRVGVGNTIY
v_gene: TRBV28; CDR3aa: ASSLTVRQPQH
v_gene: TRBV27; CDR3aa: ASSFLRAPIETQY
v_gene: TRBV9; CDR3aa: ASSVGGTSNTGELF
v_gene: TRBV14; CDR3aa: ASSQDSTTGNTIY
v_gene: TRBV6-1; CDR3aa: ASSPLLGARSNQPQH
v_gene: TRBV27; CDR3aa: ASSPLGADEKLF
v_gene: TRBV5-1; CDR3aa: ASSVSAGYNEKLF
v_gene: TRBV10-3; CDR3aa: AISESAGQFLYEQY
v_gene: TRBV7-3; CDR3aa: ASSLTRAGANEQF
v_gene: TRBV3-1; CDR3aa: ASSQRAGGNYGYT
v_gene: TRBV28; CDR3aa: ASSLYAGGFYEQY
v_gene: TRBV24-1; CDR3aa: ATSDPGTVPSGANVLT
v_gene: TRBV29-1; CDR3aa: SAMGRDVYEQY
v_gene: TRBV20-1; CDR3aa: SATIQREYNEQF
v_gene: TRBV24-1; CDR3aa: ATRDRPNTEAF
v_gene: TRBV5-1; CDR3aa: ASSLGVNSYEQY
v_gene: TRBV5-8; CDR3aa: ASGPPDRLNTEAF
v_gene: TRBV20-1; CDR3aa: SARINGFSGANVLT
v_gene: TRBV7-8; CDR3aa: ATEETQY
v_gene: TRBV4-1; CDR3aa: ASSQEGVHEQY